This T cell receptor beta chain derives from a study of regulatory T cells in long-lasting Graves disease (dated by TCRdb to the early 2020s). Regarding the study in general: Patients with newly diagnosed Graves' disease had been on antithyroid drugs for under 3 months. A total of roughly 35 samples underwent TCR sequencing: some 13 from persistent and roughly 20 from newly diagnosed Graves' disease patients. The study was registered as a clinical trial and conducted in China. Patients with persistent Graves' disease were compared with patients with newly diagnosed Graves' disease using TCR sequencing and RNA sequencing of peripheral blood. Study-wide conclusions, independent of this receptor: TRBV28, TRBJ1-2 and TRBJ2-5 were preferentially used in persistent disease, while TRBV20-1 and TRBJ2-1 were favored in newly diagnosed disease. As a limitation, the authors acknowledged that the small sample size may reduce accuracy. Only the TCR beta chain was sequenced and analyzed. Peripheral blood alone was examined, since thyroid tissue, which constituted the primary lesion, could not be accessed. Persistent Graves' disease patients showed lower TCR Shannon entropy and fewer highly expanded clones than newly diagnosed patients, suggesting clonal expansion. A larger number of public clonotypes was shared among persistent patients (approximately 3,000) than among newly diagnosed patients (around 870).

Based on the germline V gene, the CDR1 and CDR2 sequences are SNHLY and FYNNEI. From cysteine to phenylalanine, the CDR3 is 12 amino acids long. Only CDR3 DNA is held: 36 bases, read in frame from base 1. At the junction V is shortened by 5 bases and J by 5 bases; bases outside the gene matches: 3. Libraries came from multiplex PCR. The data were produced on an Illumina HiSeq 4000. To build TCR beta libraries, CDR3 regions were amplified by Arm-PCR using iRepertoire HTBI primers. Before sequencing, the PCR products underwent gel purification. Concerning the study's data processing: Gene usage analysis of CDR3 amino acid clonotypes relied on the 55 to 80 TRBV and over 13 TRBJ segments identified across samples. Filtered high-quality paired reads were merged into contigs using COPE and FqMerger. Contigs were aligned with BLAST to IMGT TRBV, TRBD and TRBJ reference genes, and CDR3 was defined per IMGT. Any clonotype with a frequency above 0.1% was classified as a highly expanded clone. Shannon entropy was used to measure repertoire diversity, and the Gini coefficient was used to measure V-J evenness. Public clonotypes were defined as clonotypes shared by more than one individual. The public reads were reprocessed in TCRdb via fastp at Q25 and MiXCR, keeping in-frame beta chains. Rows are combined by CDR3 protein, so each entry shows the most common genes and DNA. The authors' filters were not applied to this entry. The sample has 440,000 or so distinct CDR3 sequences on record, roughly 17% of them singletons. Of the sample, about 10% is held by the ten largest clones.

This clonotype was seen many times. The antigen this receptor binds is unknown. It has no much larger one-base neighbor in the sample; base qualities were not kept. The time point label here, explained by the study, means: newly diagnosed GD, antithyroid drugs for less than 3 months. For both TCR sequencing and RNA sequencing, RNA was extracted from PBMCs in TRIzol. The diagnosis of Graves' disease was made according to American Thyroid Association guidelines. Patients for the study were recruited at an endocrinology department in Xi'an, China. Each patient gave 7 to 9.5 milliliters of peripheral blood, collected in an EDTA anticoagulant tube. Ficoll Paque Plus density gradient separation was used to isolate PBMCs, and no further T cell sorting was done. RNA quality was checked with an Agilent 2100 Bioanalyzer and agarose gel, and concentration with a NanoDrop 2000. The same data also went into a second study, on T cells in Graves' hyperthyroidism and ophthalmopathy. The second paper further reports: A patient counted as having stable Graves' hyperthyroidism if no progression to ophthalmopathy occurred over 18 months of follow-up. Hyperthyroidism patients were newly diagnosed, had a disease duration of under 2 months, and were aged 18 to 65 years. Patients with uncontrolled infections, other autoimmune diseases, pregnancy or lactation were excluded. Diagnoses were established on the basis of clinical symptoms, serum thyroxine and TRAb, thyroid ultrasound, and orbital computed tomography. The TCR CDR3 was subjected to a first round of RT-PCR using the HTBI primer set and the Qiagen OneStep RT-PCR kit. Most expanded thyroid clonotypes (frequency above 0.001) were also detected in blood, a finding suggesting that blood repertoires may reflect thyroid immune responses. In cross-validation, a model built on a 13 V-J signature told ophthalmopathy apart from stable hyperthyroidism with over 85% sensitivity and about 81% specificity, and in testing the same model reached 80%/75%. In validation, the model predicted progression to ophthalmopathy with around 71% sensitivity and 72% to 75% specificity, a median of approximately 6.7 months before onset. A discovery cohort of 95 to 100 patients, about 40 with Graves' ophthalmopathy and fewer than 65 with stable Graves' hyperthyroidism, was used to find distinguishing TCR V-J signatures. Prospective prediction of ophthalmopathy was tested in an independent validation cohort consisting of 18 to 20 hyperthyroidism patients and 17 patients who later progressed to ophthalmopathy. The approximately 100 discovery patients were divided at random into training and test sets in a 7:3 ratio. The study also compared thyroid tissue and blood T-cell repertoires from a handful of Graves' hyperthyroidism patients. Once sampling was done, hyperthyroidism patients were given methimazole at a starting dose of 30 mg daily, whereas ophthalmopathy patients were given high-dose intravenous methylprednisolone. Libraries were constructed in a second round of multiplex PCR, after which size selection and purification were carried out. The libraries were sequenced on an Illumina HiSeq2000 using paired-end 100 bp reads. SOAPnuke was used to process the raw data, removing reads that contained adapters or uncalled bases, had a mean Phred below 15, or lacked an exact match to the constant primer or identifier. COPE v1.2.5 was used to merge high-quality paired reads, and clonotypes were defined as unique nucleotide sequences. MiTCR v1.1 was used to align clonotypes to the IMGT TRBV, TRBD and TRBJ reference segments. The analysis included only V-J combinations with a frequency above 0.0001, which together covered approximately 99% of the repertoires. The TCS score was defined as F50 (clonal expansion) divided by E x V (chaos), with BLOSUM62-based TCRdist calculated between CDR3 peptides within each V-J. Welch's t-statistics and random forest reduced fewer than 550 V-J features to 13, which were used in a naive Bayes classifier (R e1071). No statistical method was used to set the sample size in advance, and investigators knew the group allocation. TCR Vbeta CDR3 sequencing of roughly 140 peripheral blood samples (under 45 ophthalmopathy, around 80 hyperthyroidism and roughly 17 progressor patients) is reported in the paper.

The clonotype comes from a woman aged 25-40 years with Graves disease. Donor details come from another sample of the same person, matched by shared clones. This chain is built from TRBV2 and TRBJ2-7; TRBD2 aligns with 7 central bases. Sequenced here: peripheral blood mononuclear cells (PBMCs), sampled at new diagnosis, from a patient treated with antithyroid drugs. The CDR3 reads as follows: CASSPSGHEQYF. The DNA reads as follows: TGTGCCAGCAGTCCTAGCGGACACGAGCAGTACTTC.